The next 5 T cell receptor beta chains were all read from a single sample in a study of blood T cell repertoires in COVID-19. Data came from immunoSEQ multiplex PCR; TCRdb stores just in-frame clones and leaves some out. The repertoire holds 110,000 to 150,000 clones, with 70% to 85% as singletons. The material sequenced was peripheral blood. These receptors were taken from a woman older than 75 in a cohort sampled during active or convalescent COVID-19.

There are a few counts of this clone. The chain recombines TRBV20-1 with TRBJ1-1; TRBD1 aligns across 9 bases. J gave up 7 bases and V 3 bases, and 6 bases lay outside the gene matches. Per the germline V gene, CDR1 is DFQATT and CDR2 is SNEGSKA (reference sequence). The CDR3 runs to 13 residues. In nucleotides, the CDR3 is TGCAGTGCTAGTCCACAGGGGGCTGGTGAAGCTTTCTTT. Amino acids: CSASPQGAGEAFF.

V gene TRBV5-1 combines with J gene TRBJ1-5; D ambiguous. The germline gives CDR1 SGHRS, CDR2 YFSETQ. The CDR3 runs to 16 residues. The ends were cut back, 0 bases at V and 7 bases at J, with 17 bases in the middle. The CDR3 bases are TGCGCCAGCAGCTTGGATGGTGTGAGCGGCGGGCAGCCCCAGCATTTT. Its protein is CASSLDGVSGGQPQHF.

This clone came up once. The chain has TRBV30 and TRBJ2-1, with 8 bases aligning to TRBD1. This CDR3 contains 13 residues. V lost 5 bases and J lost 7; bases outside the gene matches: 7. Germline V lookup: CDR1 GTSNPN, CDR2 SVGIG (reference sequence). The CDR3 loop is CAWVGQGRNEQFF. CDR3 coding DNA: TGTGCCTGGGTAGGACAGGGACGGAATGAGCAGTTCTTC. Using reference TRBV30 and TRBJ2-1 for the parts outside the CDR3, the full variable domain is SQTIHQWPATLVQPVGSPLSLECTVEGTSNPNLYWYRQAAGRGLQLLFYSVGIGQISSEVPQNLSASRPQDRQFILSSKKLLLSDSGFYLCAWVGQGRNEQFFGPGTRLTVL.

This clone has a handful of counts. The chain has TRBV4-2 and TRBJ1-2, with D uncertain. The V end was cut by 2 bases, the J end by 4 bases, with 14 bases between. The length of the CDR3 is 15 residues. Germline CDR1 reads LGHNA; CDR2 reads YNFKEQ. CDR3 nucleotide sequence: TGTGCCAGCAGCCAACAACAGCGGATATCCTATGGCTACACCTTC. Protein sequence: CASSQQQRISYGYTF.

This chain links TRBV7-6 with TRBJ2-3, with D possibly matching TRBD2 (7 bases). Trimming took 5 bases from V and 4 from J, leaving 16 bases between them. CDR1 and CDR2 (germline): SGHVS, FNYEAQ. The CDR3 has 15 residues. Here the CDR3 DNA reads TGTGCCAGCAGCGGGGGGGGCATCCTCTCAGATACGCAGTATTTT. This sequence encodes CASSGGGILSDTQYF. The full variable domain, rest sourced from reference TRBV7-6 and TRBJ2-3, is GAGVSQSPRYKVTKRGQDVALRCDPISGHVSLYWYRQALGQGPEFLTYFNYEAQQDKSGLPNDRFSAERPEGSISTLTIQRTEQRDSAMYRCASSGGGILSDTQYFGPGTRLTVL.